The 26 T cell receptor beta chains below were found in one sample sequenced in a study of shared clonotypes between healthy human individuals. Profiling relied on immunoSEQ multiplex PCR, and the TCRdb table lists in-frame clones only, not all of them. This table has roughly 2 million clones, approximately 95% appearing once. Sequencing was carried out using naive CD4+ T cells sorted from blood. As to subset: CD45RA+ positively selected. These receptor sequences come from a man younger than 35 in good health.

This chain joins TRBV6-1 and TRBJ2-7; D is unresolved. Trimming stripped 2 bases from V and 1 base from J, with 15 bases between. The CDR3 extends over 16 amino acids. CDR1 MNHNS and CDR2 SASEGT come from the germline V gene. The CDR3 region has the DNA TGTGCCAGCAGTGAACATTTGGTAGCCGGTTCCTACGAGCAGTACTTC. Protein: CASSEHLVAGSYEQYF.

V usage is TRBV4-3 and J usage is TRBJ2-2; 7 bases fit TRBD2. CDR3 length: 16 residues. Losses at the gene ends were 0 bases for V and 4 bases for J; bases not matched to a gene: 5. Per germline, CDR1 LGHNA and CDR2 YSLEER. CDR3 nucleotides: TGCGCCAGCAGCCAAGATTGGCTAGCGGCCACCGGGGAGCTGTTTTTT. Its translation: CASSQDWLAATGELFF.

CDR3 protein: CASSLGGTGQGEQFF. CDR3 bases: TGTGCCAGCAGTTTGGGCGGCACAGGACAAGGGGAGCAGTTCTTC. V is TRBV28 and J is TRBJ2-1; tentative D call: TRBD1 (5 bases). The CDR3 is 15 residues long. CDR1 MDHEN and CDR2 SYDVKM come from the germline V gene. Trimming took 3 bases from V and 10 from J, leaving 19 bases between them. Full variable domain (remainder filled in from reference TRBV28 and TRBJ2-1): DVKVTQSSRYLVKRTGEKVFLECVQDMDHENMFWYRQDPGLGLRLIYFSYDVKMKEKGDIPEGYSVSREKKERFSLILESASTNQTSMYLCASSLGGTGQGEQFFGPGTRLTVL.

This clone was seen only once. The chain employs TRBV2 and TRBJ2-3, with 7 bases lining up with TRBD2. Germline assignment: CDR1 SNHLY and CDR2 FYNNEI. The J segment lost 5 bases and the V segment lost 8 bases, leaving 7 bases of the junction unmatched. The CDR3 is made up of 13 amino acids. The CDR3 DNA is TGTGCCAGCGCCCGGGGGGAGGTAGATACGCAGTATTTT. Amino acid sequence: CASARGEVDTQYF.

This clone was picked up one time. Just one base apart from a much larger clone, this may be a read error. This specimen includes other DNA sequences encoding the same CDR3. The chain has TRBV5-1 and TRBJ1-1; possible D gene TRBD1, 5 bases. Germline V gives CDR1 SGHRS, CDR2 YFSETQ. V was cut by 0 bases and J by 2 bases, with 8 bases left in between. This CDR3 has 14 residues. In DNA form, the CDR3 reads TGCGCCAGCAGCTTGGGACAGAAAAACACTGAAGCTTTCTTT. Translated: CASSLGQKNTEAFF.

The chain has TRBV5-1 and TRBJ2-2; possibly TRBD1 for D (5 bases). The V gene's germline CDR1 is SGHRS and CDR2 YFSETQ. The CDR3 totals 15 residues. V lost 4 bases and J lost 5, with 15 bases in between. CDR3 coding DNA: TGCGCCAGCAGCGTAACTTTGACAGTAACCGGGGAGCTGTTTTTT. The encoded protein is CASSVTLTVTGELFF.

This sequence joins TRBV10-1 and TRBJ2-1; perhaps TRBD2 as D (9 bases). CDR1 and CDR2 (germline): WNHNN, SYGVQD (reference sequence). V was cut by 4 bases and J by 5 bases, with 15 bases left in between. This CDR3 has 15 residues. The CDR3 DNA follows: TGCGCCAGCAGTGGAGCGGGGGGACAGGACAATGAGCAGTTCTTC. As protein: CASSGAGGQDNEQFF.

This chain links TRBV7-6 with TRBJ2-5; 9 bases fit TRBD1. Germline V CDR1 and CDR2: SGHVS, FNYEAQ. J was trimmed by 5 bases and V by 0 bases; bases with no gene match: 7. This CDR3 comprises 16 residues. The CDR3 protein is CASSLAGTGREETQYF. The CDR3 DNA follows: TGTGCCAGCAGCTTAGCAGGGACAGGGAGGGAGGAGACCCAGTACTTC.

The chain combines TRBV7-9 with TRBJ1-4, with D tentatively TRBD1 (6 bases). V was trimmed by 4 bases and J by 3 bases, leaving 12 bases between them. The CDR3 extends over 15 amino acids. Germline-derived CDR1 and CDR2 are SEHNR and FQNEAQ (reference sequence). The CDR3 bases are TGTGCCAGCAGCTACTTACAGGGAGCTAATGAAAAACTGTTTTTT. Protein sequence: CASSYLQGANEKLFF.

The chain carries TRBV2 and TRBJ2-7; TRBD1 matches 10 bases. The ends lost 5 bases at V and 3 bases at J; junction bases unmatched: 7. Germline lookup yields CDR1 SNHLY and CDR2 FYNNEI. This CDR3 is 15 amino acids long. Written as DNA, the CDR3 is TGTGCCAGCAGTTCCGGACAGGGGGGGATCTACGAGCAGTACTTC. Translation: CASSSGQGGIYEQYF.

V gene TRBV2 combines with J gene TRBJ2-7; a possible D gene is TRBD2 (6 bases). The CDR3 spans 15 residues. Germline loops: CDR1 SNHLY, CDR2 FYNNEI. Trimming removed 6 bases from V and 2 bases from J, with 17 bases in between. The CDR3 reads CASRWARGTTYEQYF. The CDR3 region has the DNA TGTGCCAGCAGATGGGCCCGGGGGACCACCTACGAGCAGTACTTC.

The chain links TRBV15 to TRBJ1-5, with 9 bases matching TRBD1. The CDR3 totals 16 residues. CDR1 is LNHNV, CDR2 YYDKDF, per germline (reference sequence). V lost 3 bases to trimming and J lost 6 bases; unmatched junction nucleotides: 9. CDR3 sequence (DNA): TGTGCCACCAGCAGCCGGGACAGGGTGTATGCTCAGCCCCAGCATTTT. Translating gives CATSSRDRVYAQPQHF.

This chain links TRBV10-2 with TRBJ2-2, with D tentatively TRBD1 or TRBD2 (5 bases each). V lost 7 bases and J 4 bases, leaving 19 bases between the germline ends. Looked up from germline, CDR1 is WSHSY and CDR2 is SAAADI. CDR3 length: 16 amino acids. For the CDR3, the DNA is TGCGCCAGCAAATCGGGGAGCAGGGTTGCCACCGGGGAGCTGTTTTTT. Translated, it gives CASKSGSRVATGELFF.

The V call is TRBV20-1, the J call TRBJ2-1; the D is unclear. V was cut by 3 bases and J by 8 bases, with 5 bases left in between. Germline values: CDR1 DFQATT, CDR2 SNEGSKA (reference sequence). The CDR3 spans 10 residues. The CDR3 bases are TGCAGTGCTAGTCTAGATGAGCAGTTCTTC. As protein: CSASLDEQFF.

The genes are TRBV10-3 and TRBJ2-1; TRBD2 aligns across 10 bases. V shed 6 bases, J shed 0 bases, and the junction held 14 bases outside the gene matches. Per germline, CDR1 ENHRY and CDR2 SYGVKD. CDR3 length equals 19 residues. CDR3 sequence: CAISPNLLAGGYSYNEQFF. Here the CDR3 DNA reads TGTGCCATCAGCCCAAATTTATTAGCGGGGGGTTACTCCTACAATGAGCAGTTCTTC.

The rearrangement uses TRBV28 and TRBJ2-1; tentative D call: TRBD1 (6 bases). This CDR3 is built from 14 residues. V lost 2 bases, J lost 3 bases, and 8 bases lay in between. Looked up from germline, CDR1 is MDHEN and CDR2 is SYDVKM. CDR3 sequence reads: CASSLETGYNEQFF. The CDR3 DNA sequence: TGTGCCAGCAGTTTAGAGACAGGCTACAATGAGCAGTTCTTC.

The chain is built from TRBV28 and TRBJ1-3; tentatively, D is TRBD1 (6 bases). CDR1 and CDR2 (germline): MDHEN, SYDVKM. This CDR3 comprises 15 residues. V was trimmed by 6 bases and J by 3 bases, leaving 15 bases between them. CDR3 coding DNA: TGTGCCAGCAGGCCGGCAGGGGAAGGTGGAAACACCATATATTTT. Its translation: CASRPAGEGGNTIYF.

In the case of this clone: Within the sample, other DNA sequences also encode this same CDR3. The genes are TRBV6-5 and TRBJ2-7; the D is unclear. Germline values: CDR1 MNHEY, CDR2 SVGAGI. V gave up 5 bases and J gave up 2 bases, with 10 bases separating them. This CDR3 is built from 13 residues. The CDR3 spells CASSTGQTYEQYF. The DNA of the CDR3 is TGTGCCAGCAGTACTGGCCAAACCTACGAGCAGTACTTC.

Remarks on this clone: The same CDR3 arises from other DNA sequences in this sample as well. V and J are TRBV9 and TRBJ1-2, with D hard to call. The CDR3 is made up of 14 amino acids. V was pared by 0 bases and J by 0 bases, with 6 bases between. Germline values: CDR1 SGDLS, CDR2 YYNGEE. The CDR3 coding sequence is TGTGCCAGCAGCGTAGGTGGGACTAACTATGGCTACACCTTC. The encoded protein is CASSVGGTNYGYTF. Full variable domain (missing parts from reference TRBV9 and TRBJ1-2): DSGVTQTPKHLITATGQRVTLRCSPRSGDLSVYWYQQSLDQGLQFLIQYYNGEERAKGNILERFSAQQFPDLHSELNLSSLELGDSALYFCASSVGGTNYGYTFGSGTRLTVV.

This rearrangement joins TRBV6-1 to TRBJ2-6; 9 bases match TRBD1. Germline V gene lookup returns CDR1 MNHNS and CDR2 SASEGT. CDR3 length: 18 amino acids. The V gene end was trimmed by 2 bases and the J gene end by 1 base; junction bases not matched to a gene: 6. CDR3 nucleotides: TGTGCCAGCAGTGAACGGACAGGGGTACGGTCTGGGGCCAACGTCCTGACTTTC. Amino acids: CASSERTGVRSGANVLTF.

V gene TRBV7-2 combines with J gene TRBJ1-2; D is ambiguous. This CDR3 is built from 16 residues. In germline, CDR1 is SGHTA, CDR2 FQGNSA. Trimming stripped 0 bases from V and 3 bases from J, with 14 bases between. The CDR3 region has the DNA TGTGCCAGCAGCTTAGCGCGGGCCAGTTCCTACTATGGCTACACCTTC. Translated: CASSLARASSYYGYTF.

This chain connects TRBV10-2 to TRBJ2-7; D could derive from TRBD1 or TRBD2 (5 bases each). The CDR3 is 12 amino acids. Germline V gene lookup returns CDR1 WSHSY and CDR2 SAAADI. Trimming pared 5 bases from V and 2 bases from J, leaving 7 bases between. In DNA, the CDR3 is TGCGCCAGCAGTCAGGGAGCCTACGAGCAGTACTTC. It is translated as CASSQGAYEQYF.

The CDR3 sequence: CASSTGTSGTYEQYF. The CDR3 nucleotides read TGTGCCAGCAGCACCGGGACTAGCGGGACCTACGAGCAGTACTTC. The J gene is TRBJ2-7, the V gene TRBV11-2, with 13 bases lining up with TRBD2. The CDR3 covers 15 residues. Per the germline V gene, CDR1 is SGHAT and CDR2 is FQNNGV. The V segment lost 5 bases and the J segment 2 bases; nucleotides outside the gene matches: 3.

This chain uses TRBV28 with TRBJ1-6; the match to TRBD1 covers 10 bases. V lost 5 bases to trimming and J lost 2 bases; unmatched junction nucleotides: 12. The CDR3 runs 19 residues. Germline CDR1 is MDHEN and CDR2 is SYDVKM. The CDR3 loop reads CASSKGTGVTRAYNSPLHF. DNA of the CDR3: TGTGCCAGCAGTAAAGGGACAGGGGTCACTAGGGCCTATAATTCACCCCTCCACTTT.

This clone was counted a single time. The chain combines TRBV5-1 with TRBJ2-3, with 7 bases lining up with TRBD2. Germline CDR1 reads SGHRS; CDR2 reads YFSETQ. The CDR3 totals 16 residues. V gave up 4 bases and J gave up 1 base; unmatched junction bases: 9. The CDR3 sequence is CASSDQAGIRTDTQYF. The CDR3 nucleotides are TGCGCCAGCAGCGACCAAGCGGGGATCCGCACAGATACGCAGTATTTT.

This sequence joins TRBV30 and TRBJ1-4, with a possible D match to TRBD1 (5 bases). The CDR3 covers 14 residues. Germline CDR1 GTSNPN, CDR2 SVGIG (reference sequence). V lost 3 bases, J lost 0 bases, and 8 bases lay in between. For the CDR3, the DNA is TGTGCCTGGAGGCCGGGGGCAACTAATGAAAAACTGTTTTTT. Its protein is CAWRPGATNEKLFF.